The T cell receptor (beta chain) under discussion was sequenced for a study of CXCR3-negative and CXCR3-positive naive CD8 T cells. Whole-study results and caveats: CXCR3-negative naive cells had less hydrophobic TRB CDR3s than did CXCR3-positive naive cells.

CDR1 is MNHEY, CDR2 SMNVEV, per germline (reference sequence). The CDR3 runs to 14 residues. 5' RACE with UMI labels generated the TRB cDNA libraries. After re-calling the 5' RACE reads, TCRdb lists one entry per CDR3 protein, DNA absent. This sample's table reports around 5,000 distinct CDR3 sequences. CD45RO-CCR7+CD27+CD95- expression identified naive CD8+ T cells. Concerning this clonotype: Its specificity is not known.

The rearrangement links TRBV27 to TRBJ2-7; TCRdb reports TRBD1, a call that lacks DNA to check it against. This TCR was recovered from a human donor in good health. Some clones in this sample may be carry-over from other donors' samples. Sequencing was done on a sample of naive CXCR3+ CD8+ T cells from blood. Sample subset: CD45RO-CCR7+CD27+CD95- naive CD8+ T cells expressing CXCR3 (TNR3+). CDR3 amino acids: CASTGQGTSYEQYF.